This TCR beta chain was recorded in a study of control samples from healthy donors and cancer patients. TCRdb's table, derived via immunoSEQ multiplex PCR, lists solely in-frame clones and lacks some. The repertoire consists of tens of thousands of clones, with more than 75% occurring once and the leading ten covering more than 12%. V lost 0 bases to trimming and J lost 4 bases; unmatched junction nucleotides: 7. The germline CDR1 and CDR2 sequences are LGHNA and YSLEER. The CDR3 length is 17 residues. This TCR was recovered from a man aged 50-59 years in good health. The sequenced sample consisted of blood. The chain employs TRBV4-3 and TRBJ1-3; 9 nucleotides match TRBD1. The CDR3 nucleotides read TGCGCCAGCAGCCAAGATGGAGGGACAGGGCTAGGAAACACCATATATTTT. Encoded protein: CASSQDGGTGLGNTIYF.